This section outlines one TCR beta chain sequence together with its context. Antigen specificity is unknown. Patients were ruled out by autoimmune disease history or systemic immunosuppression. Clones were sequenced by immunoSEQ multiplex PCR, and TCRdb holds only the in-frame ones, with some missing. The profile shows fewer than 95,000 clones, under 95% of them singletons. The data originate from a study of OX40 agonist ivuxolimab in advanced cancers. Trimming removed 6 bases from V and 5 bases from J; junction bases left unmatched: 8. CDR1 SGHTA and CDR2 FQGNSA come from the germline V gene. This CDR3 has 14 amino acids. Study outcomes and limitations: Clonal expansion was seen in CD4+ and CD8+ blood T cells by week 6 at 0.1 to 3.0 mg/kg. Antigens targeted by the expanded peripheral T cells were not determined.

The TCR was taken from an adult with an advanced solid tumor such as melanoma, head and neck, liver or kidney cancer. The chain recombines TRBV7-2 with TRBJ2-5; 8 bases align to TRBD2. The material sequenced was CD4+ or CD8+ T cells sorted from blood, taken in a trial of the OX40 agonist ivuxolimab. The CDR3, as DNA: TGTGCCAGCAGTCGGACTAGCATGAGTGAGACCCAGTACTTC. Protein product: CASSRTSMSETQYF.